These T cell receptor beta chains were read from a single sample in a study of CD4 T cells in relation to SARS-CoV-2 and coronaviruses. The repertoire was sequenced with immunoSEQ multiplex PCR; TCRdb's copy has only in-frame clones and lacks some. The sample yields about 21,000 clones, about 70% seen once. These receptors have no known antigen. Input material: CD4+ T cells from PBMCs, cultured in vitro. These receptors originate from a human donor in good health. The CDR3 runs from the conserved cysteine through the conserved F or W. The D gene is left open where the match is weak. Rows give clone size only sometimes, using once, few, many, or a class for an expanded clone.

TRBJ1-5 | . | TRBV5-1 | . | CASSRGTGRDQPQHF | TGCGCCAGCAGCAGAGGGACGGGACGGGATCAGCCCCAGCATTTT
TRBJ2-7 | . | TRBV5-5 | . | CASSLDRGLSYEQYF | TGTGCCAGCAGCTTGGATCGGGGGTTGAGCTACGAGCAGTACTTC
TRBJ1-1 | TRBD1 | TRBV30 | . | CAWRTDRGEAFF | TGTGCCTGGAGAACCGACAGGGGTGAAGCTTTCTTT
TRBJ2-7 | TRBD2 | TRBV7-9 | . | CASSFAGAYEQYF | TGTGCCAGCAGCTTTGCGGGAGCCTACGAGCAGTACTTC
TRBJ2-5 | TRBD2 | TRBV4-2 | . | CASSPRTSGMETQYF | TGTGCCAGCAGCCCACGGACTAGCGGGATGGAGACCCAGTACTTC
TRBJ2-7 | . | TRBV6-1 | . | CASSESVGSGPYEQYF | TGTGCCAGCAGTGAGAGTGTGGGTAGCGGACCCTACGAGCAGTACTTC
TRBJ2-5 | . | TRBV12-3/TRBV12-4 | . | CASSSRETQYF | TGTGCCAGCAGTTCCCGTGAGACCCAGTACTTC
TRBJ2-7 | . | TRBV11-2 | . | CASSFWIGIEQYF | TGTGCCAGCAGCTTTTGGATAGGGATCGAGCAGTACTTC
TRBJ1-3 | . | TRBV5-8 | . | CASSPGAVGNTIYF | TGTGCCAGCAGCCCCGGGGCAGTGGGAAACACCATATATTTT
TRBJ2-7 | TRBD1 | TRBV6-1 | . | CASSVRTGYSAPYEQYF | TGTGCCAGCAGTGTAAGGACAGGGTACTCCGCACCCTACGAGCAGTACTTC
TRBJ1-4 | TRBD1 | TRBV6-2/TRBV6-3 | few | CASSYVLGDRELNEKLFF | TGTGCCAGCAGTTACGTCTTGGGTGACAGGGAGTTAAATGAAAAACTGTTTTTT
TRBJ2-7 | . | TRBV10-1 | . | CASSDTPAGIYEQYF | TGCGCCAGCAGTGATACCCCTGCGGGGATTTACGAGCAGTACTTC
TRBJ1-3 | . | TRBV19 | . | CASSIPQAGLNSGNTIYF | TGTGCCAGTAGTATCCCCCAGGCAGGGCTGAACTCTGGAAACACCATATATTTT
TRBJ2-1 | . | TRBV25-1 | . | CASGYNEQFF | TGTGCCAGCGGATACAATGAGCAGTTCTTC
TRBJ2-3 | TRBD2 | TRBV20-1 | . | CSASFSGRGASTDTQYF | TGCAGTGCTAGTTTCAGCGGGAGAGGTGCTAGCACAGATACGCAGTATTTT
TRBJ1-6 | . | TRBV7-9 | few | CASSSDSFYSPLHF | TGTGCCAGCAGCTCGGACAGTTTTTATTCACCCCTCCACTTT
TRBJ2-3 | TRBD2 | TRBV6-5 | . | CASSYRSSGTDTQYF | TGTGCCAGCAGTTACCGGTCTAGCGGGACAGATACGCAGTATTTT
TRBJ1-5 | . | TRBV19 | few | CASRKNTGLNQPQHF | TGTGCCAGTAGGAAGAACACAGGGCTAAATCAGCCCCAGCATTTT
TRBJ2-5 | TRBD2 | TRBV14 | . | CASRAGGGETQYF | TGTGCCAGCAGAGCGGGAGGCGGGGAGACCCAGTACTTC
TRBJ1-4 | . | TRBV27 | few | CASSGHGTEKLFF | TGTGCCAGCTCGGGACACGGAACCGAAAAACTGTTTTTT
TRBJ1-1 | . | TRBV30 | . | CAWSVRRDTEAFF | TGTGCCTGGAGTGTACGGAGGGACACTGAAGCTTTCTTT
TRBJ1-5 | TRBD1 | TRBV19 | large | CASSGTGVQPQHF | TGTGCCAGTAGTGGAACAGGGGTGCAGCCCCAGCATTTT
TRBJ2-1 | TRBD2 | TRBV7-8 | . | CASSLGGTSSYNEQFF | TGTGCCAGCAGCTTAGGGGGGACTAGTTCCTACAATGAGCAGTTCTTC
TRBJ1-1 | TRBD1 | TRBV6-2/TRBV6-3 | . | CASSYDRGTEAFF | TGTGCCAGCAGTTATGACAGGGGAACTGAAGCTTTCTTT
TRBJ1-1 | TRBD1 | TRBV18 | few | CASSQTGGAMNTEAFF | TGTGCCAGCTCCCAAACAGGGGGCGCGATGAACACTGAAGCTTTCTTT
TRBJ1-5 | . | TRBV4-1 | . | CASSLSLFGQPFDQPQHF | TGCGCCAGCAGCCTATCATTATTCGGACAGCCCTTCGATCAGCCCCAGCATTTT
TRBJ1-5 | TRBD1 | TRBV6-5 | . | CASTDRGQPQHF | TGTGCCAGCACCGACAGGGGTCAGCCCCAGCATTTT
TRBJ2-3 | . | TRBV20-1 | . | CSARFPDTQYF | TGCAGTGCTAGATTTCCGGATACGCAGTATTTT
TRBJ2-3 | . | TRBV28 | . | CASSPASPLTGTDTQYF | TGTGCCAGCAGCCCAGCGAGTCCTTTAACGGGCACAGATACGCAGTATTTT
TRBJ1-2 | . | TRBV3-1/TRBV3-2 | . | CASSLRATGILNYGYTF | TGTGCCAGCAGCCTCAGAGCAACAGGGATACTTAACTATGGCTACACCTTC
TRBJ2-7 | . | TRBV7-9 | . | CASSPDTGFNEQYF | TGTGCCAGCAGCCCCGACACAGGGTTCAACGAGCAGTACTTC
TRBJ2-7 | . | TRBV28 | once | CASSLGGFEQYF | TGTGCCAGCAGCCTAGGAGGGTTCGAGCAGTACTTC
TRBJ1-5 | TRBD1 | TRBV19 | . | CASSRGIGDQPQHF | TGTGCCAGTAGCAGGGGGATAGGTGATCAGCCCCAGCATTTT
TRBJ2-7 | . | TRBV5-1 | . | CASSLAGDVYEQYF | TGCGCCAGCAGCTTGGCAGGGGATGTCTACGAGCAGTACTTC
TRBJ1-1 | TRBD1 | TRBV2 | . | CASSARGAGEAFF | TGTGCCAGCAGTGCCAGGGGGGCGGGTGAAGCTTTCTTT
TRBJ2-1 | TRBD2 | TRBV4-2 | . | CASSQESTSGYNEQFF | TGTGCCAGCAGCCAAGAAAGTACTAGCGGCTACAATGAGCAGTTCTTC
TRBJ2-7 | . | TRBV5-1 | . | CASSTGTPLAGYEQYF | TGCGCCAGCAGCACCGGGACTCCACTAGCCGGCTACGAGCAGTACTTC
TRBJ2-5 | . | TRBV7-3 | . | CASSLTAQLQETQYF | TGTGCCAGCAGCCTAACGGCACAGCTACAAGAGACCCAGTACTTC
TRBJ2-3 | . | TRBV27 | . | CASSFFGATQYF | TGTGCCAGCAGTTTCTTTGGTGCTACGCAGTATTTT
TRBJ1-3 | . | TRBV2 | once | CASRSSGAGNTIYF | TGTGCCAGCAGGAGCTCCGGCGCTGGAAACACCATATATTTT
TRBJ2-2 | . | TRBV6-5 | . | CASSYGANTGELFF | TGTGCCAGCAGTTACGGGGCGAACACCGGGGAGCTGTTTTTT
TRBJ2-3 | . | TRBV2 | . | CASSEAGLRTDTQYF | TGTGCCAGCAGTGAAGCAGGCCTTCGCACAGATACGCAGTATTTT
TRBJ1-2 | . | TRBV25-1 | . | CASSDESQVPVYGYTF | TGTGCCAGCAGTGATGAGAGTCAGGTCCCAGTCTATGGCTACACCTTC
TRBJ1-1 | . | TRBV19 | . | CASSIDGTNTEAFF | TGTGCCAGTAGTATAGATGGCACTAACACTGAAGCTTTCTTT
TRBJ1-2 | TRBD1 | TRBV19 | . | CASSSWGLGTGGYGYTF | TGTGCCAGTAGCAGCTGGGGTTTAGGGACAGGGGGCTATGGCTACACCTTC
TRBJ1-3 | . | TRBV10-3 | . | CAISDSSGNTIYF | TGTGCCATCAGTGACAGTTCTGGAAACACCATATATTTT
TRBJ1-2 | . | TRBV6-1 | . | CASSEASGMWQSNYGYTF | TGTGCCAGCAGTGAAGCATCCGGAATGTGGCAGAGTAACTATGGCTACACCTTC
TRBJ2-7 | TRBD1 | TRBV7-7 | few | CASSSGQGSYEQYF | TGTGCCAGCAGTTCCGGACAGGGGAGCTACGAGCAGTACTTC
TRBJ1-1 | . | TRBV2 | once | CASSEYVRGTEAFF | TGTGCCAGCAGTGAATACGTCCGTGGGACTGAAGCTTTCTTT
TRBJ2-6 | . | TRBV18 | . | CASSYRANPSGANVLTF | TGTGCCAGCTCATACCGGGCCAACCCATCTGGGGCCAACGTCCTGACTTTC
TRBJ1-5 | . | TRBV18 | few | CASSPLSGRVGQPQHF | TGTGCCAGCTCACCCCTATCGGGCAGGGTGGGTCAGCCCCAGCATTTT
TRBJ1-3 | . | TRBV19 | . | CASSAQGNTIYF | TGTGCCAGTAGTGCCCAGGGAAACACCATATATTTT
TRBJ2-3 | . | TRBV25-1 | . | CASSEYPGQDTQYF | TGTGCCAGCAGTGAATACCCAGGTCAGGATACGCAGTATTTT
TRBJ2-5 | . | TRBV18 | . | CASSRISGQETQYF | TGTGCCAGCTCACGGATTAGCGGTCAAGAGACCCAGTACTTC
TRBJ1-1 | . | TRBV5-1 | few | CASSLGGGQDTEAFF | TGCGCCAGCAGCTTAGGGGGGGGGCAGGACACTGAAGCTTTCTTT
TRBJ2-7 | . | TRBV6-6 | . | CASSYLGQMTSYEQYF | TGTGCCAGCAGTTACCTTGGACAGATGACCTCCTACGAGCAGTACTTC
TRBJ2-2 | . | TRBV30 | . | CAWSDSGTITNTGELFF | TGTGCCTGGAGCGACTCCGGGACGATAACGAACACCGGGGAGCTGTTTTTT